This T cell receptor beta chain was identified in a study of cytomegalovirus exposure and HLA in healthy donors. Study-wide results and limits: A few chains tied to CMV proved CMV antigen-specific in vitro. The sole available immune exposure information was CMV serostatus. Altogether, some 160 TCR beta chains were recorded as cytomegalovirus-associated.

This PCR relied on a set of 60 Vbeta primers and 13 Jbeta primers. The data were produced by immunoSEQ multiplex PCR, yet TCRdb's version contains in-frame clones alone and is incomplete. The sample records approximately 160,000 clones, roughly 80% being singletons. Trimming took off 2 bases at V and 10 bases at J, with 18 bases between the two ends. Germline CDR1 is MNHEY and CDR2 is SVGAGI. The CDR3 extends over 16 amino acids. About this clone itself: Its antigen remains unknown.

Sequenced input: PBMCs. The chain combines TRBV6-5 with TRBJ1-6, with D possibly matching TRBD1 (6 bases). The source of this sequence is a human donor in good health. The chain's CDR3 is CASSYGGRGERSPLHF. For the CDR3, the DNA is TGTGCCAGCAGTTACGGGGGCAGGGGTGAACGATCACCCCTCCACTTT.